A single sample gave rise to the 2 T cell receptor beta chains below, sequenced in a study of blood T cell repertoires in COVID-19. Repertoires were generated with immunoSEQ multiplex PCR, while TCRdb's copy carries only in-frame clones and drops some. The sample lists nearly 400,000 clones, just under 90% seen once, with about 1.7% in the top ten. Input material: PBMCs or T cells enriched from blood (not recorded which). These TCRs come from a woman between 25 and 40 years old who had recovered from COVID-19.

V is TRBV30 and J is TRBJ1-5, with 9 bases identical to TRBD1. The junction had 8 bases not matched to a gene; V was cut back by 5 bases and J by 9 bases. The CDR3 contains 13 residues. Germline CDR1 is GTSNPN and CDR2 is SVGIG (reference sequence). CDR3 in amino acids: CAWSHRGLGPQHF. As DNA, the CDR3 is TGTGCCTGGTCTCACAGGGGGCTGGGGCCCCAGCATTTT.

This chain joins TRBV2 and TRBJ1-4; maybe TRBD1 (6 bases). CDR3 length: 15 residues. V was trimmed by 10 bases and J by 4 bases, leaving 19 bases between them. In germline, CDR1 is SNHLY, CDR2 FYNNEI. This chain's CDR3 is CATQSSDSRNEKLFF. CDR3 sequence (DNA): TGTGCCACGCAGTCCTCGGACAGCCGTAATGAAAAACTGTTTTTT.